Shown below are 14 T cell receptor beta chains from a single sample sequenced in a study of blood T cells in healthy people across ages. Together with a sample-barcoded 5' primer, a J-beta primer mix was included in a second PCR lasting about 7 to 11 cycles. TCRdb processed the 5' RACE reads anew with MiXCR; each CDR3 protein has one entry. The table records around 1,900,000 distinct CDR3 sequences, more than 35% of them present only once. Sequencing was carried out using blood. Receptor source: a human donor in good health.

This clonotype was detected a few times. In DNA, the CDR3 is TGCGCCAGCGGTCTGTTAGCGGGAGATCTCAACGAAGAGACCCAGTACTTC. This translates into CASGLLAGDLNEETQYF. The rearrangement links TRBV5-1 to TRBJ2-5; 9 bases line up with TRBD2. CDR1 is SGHRS and CDR2 is YFSETQ in the germline V gene. The CDR3 contains 17 residues. The V and J ends lost 7 bases and 3 bases, in that order; junction bases with no gene match: 16.

This clonotype was seen more than once but under ten times. The chain combines TRBV20-1 with TRBJ2-6; maybe TRBD1 (5 bases). V lost 3 bases, J lost 2 bases, and 8 bases lay in between. CDR1 is DFQATT, CDR2 SNEGSKA, per germline (reference sequence). The CDR3 covers 14 residues. The CDR3 loop reads CSARVGAGANVLTF. CDR3 coding DNA: TGCAGTGCTAGGGTAGGGGCTGGGGCCAACGTCCTGACTTTC.

This clonotype occurred a few times. The J gene is TRBJ1-2, the V gene TRBV2; tentatively, D is TRBD1 (6 bases). Trimming left V 8 bases short and J 3 bases short, with 13 bases between. CDR3 size: 13 residues. The germline V gene has CDR1 SNHLY and CDR2 FYNNEI. The CDR3 loop reads CASWRGNYYGYTF. The CDR3 DNA reads TGTGCCAGCTGGAGGGGGAACTACTATGGCTACACCTTC.

This clonotype was picked up one time. The V gene is TRBV5-1, the J gene TRBJ2-2; D is unresolved. V lost 0 bases and J 0 bases, leaving 6 bases between the germline ends. The CDR3 extends over 15 amino acids. The germline V gene encodes CDR1 SGHRS and CDR2 YFSETQ. The DNA for the CDR3 is TGCGCCAGCAGCTTGGACACGACGAACACCGGGGAGCTGTTTTTT. Translated, it gives CASSLDTTNTGELFF.

Remarks on this clonotype: Relative to the germline gene, one junction end is altered; a read error may explain this. The rearrangement joins TRBV20-1 to TRBJ2-2, with 9 bases identical to TRBD2. The CDR3 covers 16 residues. The V gene's germline CDR1 is DFQATT and CDR2 SNEGSKA (reference sequence). In DNA, the CDR3 is TGCAGTGCTAGAGTCGGCGGGGGGGTTATTAACGGGGAGCGGTTTTTT. This codes for CSARVGGGVINGERFF.

This clonotype was observed at least ten times. J is TRBJ2-7 and V is TRBV4-3, with 10 bases fitting TRBD1. V dropped 5 bases and J dropped 3; count of bases not matched to a gene: 4. Germline V gene data show CDR1 as LGHNA and CDR2 as YSLEER. There are 14 residues in the CDR3. The CDR3 DNA reads as TGCGCCAGCAGCTACGGACAGGGGGACTACGAGCAGTACTTC. Amino acid sequence: CASSYGQGDYEQYF.

This clonotype has a single count. The chain employs TRBV5-1 and TRBJ2-6; D gene unclear. The V gene's germline CDR1 is SGHRS and CDR2 YFSETQ. This CDR3 region has 13 residues. The V and J ends lost 9 bases and 2 bases respectively, with 9 bases between them. The CDR3 DNA reads as TGCGCCACCAACCTCGCTGGGGCCAACGTCCTGACTTTC. Encoded protein: CATNLAGANVLTF.

A single count supports this clonotype. The CDR3: CASSDRDRGRDTQYF. The CDR3 DNA follows: TGTGCCAGCAGTGACCGGGACAGGGGGCGGGATACGCAGTATTTT. The gene calls are TRBV6-1 and TRBJ2-3, with TRBD1 matching 12 bases. The CDR3 extends over 15 amino acids. Germline V lookup: CDR1 MNHNS, CDR2 SASEGT. V was pared by 3 bases and J by 6 bases, with 4 bases of the junction left unmatched.

This chain links TRBV15 with TRBJ1-5; D unclear. Per germline, CDR1 LNHNV and CDR2 YYDKDF (reference sequence). This CDR3 spans 15 amino acids. V was pared by 3 bases and J by 2 bases, with 11 bases between. CDR3 coding DNA: TGTGCCACCAGCAGGGGCAGCGAGGGCAATCAGCCCCAGCATTTT. Amino acid sequence: CATSRGSEGNQPQHF.

The CDR3 is CASSYPGTGKREQYF. Here the CDR3 DNA reads TGCGCCAGCAGCTACCCCGGGACAGGGAAGAGGGAGCAGTACTTC. This rearrangement joins TRBV5-1 to TRBJ2-5, with 9 positions matching TRBD1. With 3 bases clipped from V and 11 bases from J, the junction kept 14 bases outside the gene matches. This CDR3 is built from 15 residues. Germline CDR1 and CDR2: SGHRS and YFSETQ.

This clonotype was counted many times. The chain is built from TRBV4-2 and TRBJ2-5; TRBD2 matches 9 bases. J was trimmed by 1 base and V by 4 bases; bases with no gene match: 13. Per germline, CDR1 LGHNA and CDR2 YNFKEQ. The CDR3 has 18 amino acids. The CDR3 region is CASSPSGTGGAFQETQYF. The CDR3 nucleotides are TGTGCCAGCAGCCCTAGCGGGACCGGCGGGGCATTCCAAGAGACCCAGTACTTC.

This sequence joins TRBV29-1 and TRBJ1-1; D perhaps matches TRBD1 (6 bases). CDR1 and CDR2 (germline): SQVTM, ANQGSEA. The CDR3 consists of 13 residues. V gave up 3 bases and J gave up 7 bases, with 15 bases separating them. CDR3 bases: TGCAGCGTTGATGGCAGGGGCCTCCTTGAAGCTTTCTTT. Translated: CSVDGRGLLEAFF.

This clonotype was seen a few times. The V gene is TRBV20-1, the J gene TRBJ2-7, with TRBD1 matching over 7 bases. This CDR3 has 15 residues. Germline CDR1 is DFQATT and CDR2 is SNEGSKA (reference sequence). The V and J ends lost 1 base and 0 bases, in that order; junction bases with no gene match: 6. CDR3 in DNA: TGCAGTGCTAGAGTTCCGGGACAGCCCTCCTACGAGCAGTACTTC. This translates into CSARVPGQPSYEQYF.

The rearrangement joins TRBV19 to TRBJ1-1; 9 bases fit TRBD1. Looked up from germline, CDR1 is LNHDA and CDR2 is SQIVND (reference sequence). Trimming at V came to 6 bases and at J to 5 bases, leaving 4 bases not matched to a gene. The length of the CDR3 is 13 residues. The CDR3 sequence: CASRDRGFTEAFF. The CDR3 region has the DNA TGTGCCAGTAGGGACAGGGGATTTACTGAAGCTTTCTTT.